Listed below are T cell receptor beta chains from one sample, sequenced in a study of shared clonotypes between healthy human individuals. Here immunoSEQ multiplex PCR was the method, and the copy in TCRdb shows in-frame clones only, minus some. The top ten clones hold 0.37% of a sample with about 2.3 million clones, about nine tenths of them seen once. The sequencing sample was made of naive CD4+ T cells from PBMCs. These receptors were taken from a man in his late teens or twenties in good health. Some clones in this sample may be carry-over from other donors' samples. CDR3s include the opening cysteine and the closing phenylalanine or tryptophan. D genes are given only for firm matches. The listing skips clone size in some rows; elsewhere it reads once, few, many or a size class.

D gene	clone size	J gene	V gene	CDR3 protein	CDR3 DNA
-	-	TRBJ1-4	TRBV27	CASSSRDGNEKLFF	TGTGCCAGCAGTTCCCGGGACGGTAATGAAAAACTGTTTTTT
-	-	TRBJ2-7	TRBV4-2	CASSRKGEGGSRGNEQYF	TGTGCCAGCAGCCGGAAGGGGGAAGGCGGGAGTAGGGGAAACGAGCAGTACTTC
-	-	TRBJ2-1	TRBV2	CASSGQHNEQFF	TGTGCCAGCAGTGGTCAGCACAATGAGCAGTTCTTC
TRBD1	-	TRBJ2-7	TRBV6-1	CASSRPGQGTYEQYF	TGTGCCAGCAGTCGACCGGGACAGGGAACCTACGAGCAGTACTTC
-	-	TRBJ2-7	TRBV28	CASSAGSYEQYF	TGTGCCAGCAGTGCAGGGTCCTACGAGCAGTACTTC
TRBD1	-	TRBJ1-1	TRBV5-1	CASSPTGGAGTEAFF	TGCGCCAGCAGCCCGACAGGGGGGGCGGGCACTGAAGCTTTCTTT
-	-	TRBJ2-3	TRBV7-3	CASSGGVTDTQYF	TGTGCCAGCAGCGGAGGGGTAACAGATACGCAGTATTTT
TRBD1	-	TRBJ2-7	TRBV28	CASSTGTEVYEQYF	TGTGCCAGCAGTACCGGGACAGAAGTCTACGAGCAGTACTTC
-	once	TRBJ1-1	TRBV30	CAWSATRGGDIGAFF	TGTGCCTGGAGTGCTACGCGAGGAGGGGATATCGGAGCTTTCTTT
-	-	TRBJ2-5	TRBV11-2	CASSVLPSETQYF	TGTGCCAGCAGCGTACTCCCCTCAGAGACCCAGTACTTC